The clone carrying this T cell receptor beta chain has only a few counts. What it binds is not known. The data were produced by immunoSEQ multiplex PCR, yet TCRdb's version contains in-frame clones alone and is incomplete. Among fewer than 35,000 clones listed, roughly 56% were seen once. The sample originates from a study of a mutant IDH1 vaccine in newly diagnosed glioma. Study details: Weeks 1, 3, 5, 7, 11, 15, 19 and 23 were when patients received their eight vaccinations. The initiation of vaccination occurred 4-6 weeks after radiotherapy alone, or with temozolomide cycles. Of the patients given treatment, approximately 60% were male and 37.5% were female, and a mean age of approximately 37 years was recorded.

Germline V gene sequence: CDR1 SGHRS, CDR2 YFSETQ. Trimming left V 0 bases short and J 5 bases short, with 8 bases between. The CDR3 is made up of 13 amino acids. Findings of the study overall: It was over 85% of patients that developed vaccine-induced immune responses.

Time point defined: week 5, during vaccination. Topical imiquimod was applied with each vaccine dose, which held 300 ug of mutant IDH1 20-mer peptide. Sequenced here: PBMCs, sampled from a glioma patient whose treatment included an IDH1 peptide vaccine. This TCR was recovered from a woman younger than 30 with glioma. The chain employs TRBV5-1 and TRBJ1-1; D not resolved. The CDR3: CASSLGISTEAFF. The DNA for the CDR3 is TGCGCCAGCAGCTTGGGCATCTCTACTGAAGCTTTCTTT.